These 31 T cell receptor beta chains were sequenced from one sample in a study of T cell clonality in common variable immunodeficiency. Method: immunoSEQ multiplex PCR; TCRdb's copy keeps in-frame clones and lacks some. This repertoire holds about 55,000 clones, and none appear only once. The sequencing sample was made of peripheral blood mononuclear cells. The receptors here all came from a person aged 18 to 70 in good health.

This clone was seen ten or more times. The read falls 3 residues short of the CDR3 end, and the missing part is taken from the germline J gene. The chain uses TRBV19 and TRBJ2-1; TRBD1 aligns across 10 bases. CDR1 LNHDA and CDR2 SQIVND come from the germline V gene (reference sequence). This CDR3 region has 16 residues. Unmatched junction bases numbered 8, after V lost 4 bases and J lost 5 bases. The CDR3 loop reads CASSSRDRGADNEQFF. Partial CDR3 DNA: TGTGCCAGTAGTAGCCGGGACAGGGGCGCCGACAATGAG.

This clone was seen many times. CDR3 in amino acids: CASSEFAEGPYNEQFF. The covered CDR3 bases are TGTGCCAGCAGTGAATTTGCGGAGGGGCCCTACAATGAG. The chain couples TRBV6-1 to TRBJ2-1; a weak D match, TRBD2 (6 bases). The read finishes 3 residues shy of the CDR3 end, and the germline J gene is used to complete it. The CDR3 has 16 residues. V was clipped by 2 bases and J by 2 bases, with 13 bases between them. CDR1 and CDR2 (germline): MNHNS, SASEGT.

This clone has a count of ten or more. From the germline J gene comes the end of the CDR3, since the read stops 3 residues before it. The rearrangement links TRBV7-9 to TRBJ1-2; the D is unclear. Germline lookup yields CDR1 SEHNR and CDR2 FQNEAQ (reference sequence). The CDR3 is 11 amino acids. Trimming took 6 bases from V and 3 from J, leaving 5 bases between them. The part of the CDR3 DNA that was read is TGTGCCAGCAGGCGCGACTATGGC. Translated, it gives CASRRDYG. The entire CDR3 sequence reads CASRRDYGYTF.

This clone was detected ten times or more. Sequencing ends 3 residues short of the CDR3 end; the germline J gene provides the rest. The chain uses TRBV10-3 and TRBJ2-1; 9 bases are a match to TRBD2. CDR1 ENHRY and CDR2 SYGVKD come from the germline V gene. The length of the CDR3 is 15 residues. V shed 4 bases and J 9 bases; nucleotides not matched to a gene: 10. CDR3 region: CAISGNSGSYGEQFF. The CDR3 DNA, read in part, is TGTGCCATCAGTGGCAATAGCGGGAGTTATGGTGAG.

This clone was counted ten times or more. The read is 3 residues too short to cover the CDR3 end, so that end is filled in from the germline J gene. J is TRBJ2-3 and V is TRBV20-1, with D possibly matching TRBD2 (5 bases). V was clipped by 4 bases and J by 0 bases, with 17 bases between them. The germline V gene has CDR1 DFQATT and CDR2 SNEGSKA (reference sequence). CDR3 length: 16 amino acids. CDR3 sequence reads: CSATARLRASTDTQYF. The sequenced part of the CDR3 DNA is TGCAGTGCTACTGCTCGACTAAGAGCTAGCACAGATACG.

This clone has a count of ten or more. The CDR3 here is CASSDQGKSADTQYF. CDR3 DNA, as far as it was read: TGTGCCAGTAGTGACCAGGGGAAGTCGGCAGATACG. The V call is TRBV19, the J call TRBJ2-3, with D possibly TRBD1 on 6 matching bases. The CDR3 end lies 3 residues beyond the end of the read and is filled in from the germline J gene. Germline V lookup: CDR1 LNHDA, CDR2 SQIVND (reference sequence). CDR3 length: 15 residues. Trimming took off 5 bases at V and 4 bases at J, with 16 bases between the two ends.

The table lists this clone with many counts. The read is 3 residues too short to cover the CDR3 end, so that end is filled in from the germline J gene. The chain employs TRBV30 and TRBJ2-5; 7 bases line up with TRBD1. This CDR3 comprises 15 residues. Germline-derived CDR1 and CDR2 are GTSNPN and SVGIG (reference sequence). V was pared by 4 bases and J by 0 bases, with 8 bases of the junction left unmatched. This CDR3 reads CAWNPPTGYQETQYF. CDR3 bases read: TGTGCCTGGAACCCCCCGACAGGGTACCAAGAGACC.

This clone was detected many times. The read gets to within 3 residues of the CDR3 end, and the germline J gene fills in the rest. The J gene is TRBJ2-4, the V gene TRBV5-1; a weak D match, TRBD1 (6 bases). CDR1 and CDR2 from the germline V gene are SGHRS and YFSETQ. V lost 5 bases, J lost 5 bases, and 17 bases lay in between. CDR3 length equals 15 residues. The sequenced part of the CDR3 DNA is TGCGCCAGCAGGGGGGCGGGTACCGGCGAAAACATT. It encodes CASRGAGTGENI. The CDR3, in full, reads CASRGAGTGENIQYF.

In regard to this clone: The sequence runs out 3 residues before the end of the CDR3; the remainder is reconstructed from the germline J gene. J is TRBJ1-1 and V is TRBV11-3; TRBD1 aligns across 7 bases. The V gene's germline CDR1 is SGHNT and CDR2 YENEEA. CDR3 length equals 14 residues. V dropped 5 bases and J dropped 4; count of bases not matched to a gene: 7. The CDR3 spells CASSLEGASTEAFF. The DNA read from the CDR3 is TGTGCCAGCAGCCTGGAGGGGGCAAGCACTGAA.

This clone has a count of ten or more. The CDR3 end falls 3 residues outside the read, so it is completed with the germline J gene. The gene calls are TRBV9 and TRBJ1-1; D not certain. In germline, CDR1 is SGDLS, CDR2 YYNGEE. The CDR3 contains 15 residues. Trimming stripped 2 bases from V and 0 bases from J, with 11 bases between. The CDR3 region is CASSVSPEMNTEAFF. The CDR3 bases that were read are TGTGCCAGCAGCGTGTCGCCAGAAATGAACACTGAA.

This clone has a count of ten or more. The read ends 3 residues early relative to the CDR3; the germline J gene fills the gap. J is TRBJ1-2 and V is TRBV5-4, with D perhaps TRBD1 (5 bases). The CDR3 extends over 13 amino acids. Trimming pared 4 bases from V and 7 bases from J, leaving 14 bases between. The germline V gene encodes CDR1 SGHNT and CDR2 YYREEE (reference sequence). CDR3 region: CASSPGGVGGYTF. Partial CDR3 DNA: TGTGCCAGCAGCCCGGGGGGGGTCGGTGGC. The complete variable domain, with remaining parts taken from reference TRBV5-4 and TRBJ1-2, reads ETGVTQSPTHLIKTRGQQVTLRCSSQSGHNTVSWYQQALGQGPQFIFQYYREEENGRGNFPPRFSGLQFPNYSSELNVNALELDDSALYLCASSPGGVGGYTFGSGTRLTVV.

The sample holds many counts of this clone. With the read ending 3 residues before the CDR3 end, the germline J gene is used to fill in that end. The V gene is TRBV19, the J gene TRBJ1-4, with TRBD1 matching 9 bases. The length of the CDR3 is 14 residues. From germline, CDR1 is LNHDA and CDR2 SQIVND (reference sequence). V lost 4 bases to trimming and J lost 5 bases; unmatched junction nucleotides: 2. CDR3 DNA, as far as it was read: TGTGCCAGTAGTAGGGACAGGGAAAATGAAAAA. This sequence encodes CASSRDRENEK. The complete CDR3 protein is CASSRDRENEKLFF.

Many counts were recorded for this clone. Read data end 3 residues before the CDR3 end; the end is taken from the germline J gene. The chain links TRBV2 to TRBJ1-2, with D tentatively TRBD1 (6 bases). The germline V gene encodes CDR1 SNHLY and CDR2 FYNNEI. CDR3 length equals 13 residues. The CDR3 loop is CASREQGSGGYTF. The CDR3 bases that were read are TGTGCCAGCAGGGAACAGGGAAGTGGCGGC.

This clone has at least ten counts. Read data end 3 residues before the CDR3 end; the end is taken from the germline J gene. This chain uses TRBV5-6 with TRBJ2-4; 11 positions agree with TRBD1. Trimming at V came to 3 bases and at J to 7 bases, leaving 6 bases not matched to a gene. The CDR3 length is 15 residues. Germline lookup yields CDR1 SGHDT and CDR2 YYEEEE. The CDR3 bases that were read are TGTGCCAGCAGCTATTGGACAGGGGGCAGGAACATT. This translates into CASSYWTGGRNI. In full, the CDR3 reads CASSYWTGGRNIQYF.

This clone has more than one count but fewer than ten. Read coverage stops 3 residues before the CDR3 terminus; the germline J gene supplies the remainder. The chain carries TRBV30 and TRBJ1-2; perhaps TRBD1 as D (6 bases). Germline values: CDR1 GTSNPN, CDR2 SVGIG (reference sequence). CDR3 length: 13 amino acids. CDR3 bases read: TGTGCCTGGAATACAGGGCGCGCTTACGAC. Translating it yields CAWNTGRAYD. The complete CDR3 reads CAWNTGRAYDYTF.

This clone has a count of ten or more. The CDR3 extends 3 residues past the end of the read, so its final part is completed from the germline J gene. The chain is built from TRBV28 and TRBJ1-4, with 8 bases aligning to TRBD1. The CDR3 is 16 residues long. V was clipped by 6 bases and J by 2 bases; unmatched bases: 8. In germline, CDR1 is MDHEN, CDR2 SYDVKM. The sequenced part of the CDR3 DNA is TGTGCCAGCAGACCTACAGGGGGATCTACTAATGAAAAA. Protein: CASRPTGGSTNEK. The entire CDR3 protein reads CASRPTGGSTNEKLFF. Supplemented by reference TRBV28 and TRBJ1-4, the full variable domain reads DVKVTQSSRYLVKRTGEKVFLECVQDMDHENMFWYRQDPGLGLRLIYFSYDVKMKEKGDIPEGYSVSREKKERFSLILESASTNQTSMYLCASRPTGGSTNEKLFFGSGTQLSVL.

This clone was picked up many times. The read finishes 3 residues shy of the CDR3 end, and the germline J gene is used to complete it. This chain joins TRBV19 and TRBJ2-3; 7 nucleotides align to TRBD1. Germline CDR1 and CDR2: LNHDA and SQIVND (reference sequence). The length of the CDR3 is 13 residues. J lost 6 bases, V lost 6 bases, and 6 bases had no gene match. CDR3 DNA, as far as it was read: TGTGCCAGTAGCCAAACAGGGGAGGATACG. Translation: CASSQTGEDT. The whole CDR3 sequence reads CASSQTGEDTQYF.

This clone was seen only a few times. Read sequence stops 3 residues before the CDR3 end, and the germline J gene provides the missing end. The chain employs TRBV7-3 and TRBJ2-2; D perhaps matches TRBD2 (7 bases). This CDR3 has 20 residues. Germline V gene sequence: CDR1 SGHTA, CDR2 FQGTGA. The covered CDR3 bases are TGTGCCAGCAGCTTAAGTTGGGGGGGCCCCCGGAGCTCCTATAATTCACCG. Translation gives CASSLSWGGPRSSYNSP. The entire CDR3 sequence reads CASSLSWGGPRSSYNSPLFF.

This clone was detected many times. The read terminates 3 residues ahead of where the CDR3 ends, so the germline J gene completes it. The V call is TRBV18, the J call TRBJ1-6; D remains ambiguous. The germline V gene encodes CDR1 KGHSH and CDR2 LQKENI. Trimming took off 0 bases at V and 7 bases at J, with 10 bases between the two ends. The CDR3 sequence is 15 residues long. The covered CDR3 bases are TGTGCCAGCTCACCACCGCCCAGGAGCAATTCACCC. Its translation: CASSPPPRSNSP. The CDR3 as a whole reads CASSPPPRSNSPLHF.

This clone occurred many times. The read is 3 residues too short to cover the CDR3 end, so that end is filled in from the germline J gene. This rearrangement joins TRBV6-2 or TRBV6-3 to TRBJ1-4; a weak D match, TRBD1 (6 bases). Germline assignment: CDR1 MNHEY and CDR2 SVGEGT. The CDR3 sequence is 13 residues long. Deletions cut 6 bases from V and 7 bases from J, with 12 bases between. The CDR3 bases that were read are TGTGCCAGCAGCCCCAGGGGACGTGAAAAA. This translates into CASSPRGREK. In full, the CDR3 is CASSPRGREKLFF.

This clone was counted at least ten times. Coverage ceases 3 residues before the CDR3 finishes, and the germline J gene fills in the end. This rearrangement joins TRBV6-2 or TRBV6-3 to TRBJ2-5; D possibly corresponds to TRBD1 (6 bases). Germline CDR1 is MNHEY and CDR2 is SVGEGT. V lost 7 bases and J lost 1, with 16 bases in between. The CDR3 totals 15 residues. The CDR3 spells CASTEKSDSQETQYF. Partial CDR3 DNA: TGTGCCAGCACAGAAAAATCGGACAGCCAAGAGACC.

By frequency in the sample, this clone is medium-sized. The read finishes 3 residues shy of the CDR3 end, and the germline J gene is used to complete it. V and J are TRBV18 and TRBJ1-2; no definite D call. In germline, CDR1 is KGHSH, CDR2 LQKENI. The CDR3 extends over 15 amino acids. The germline V and J ends were trimmed by 2 bases and 3 bases, with 13 bases remaining between them. CDR3 protein: CASSPSVWQDYGYTF. The sequenced part of the CDR3 DNA is TGTGCCAGCTCACCATCGGTGTGGCAGGACTATGGC. Based on the CDR3 plus reference TRBV18 and TRBJ1-2, the full variable domain is NAGVMQNPRHLVRRRGQEARLRCSPMKGHSHVYWYRQLPEEGLKFMVYLQKENIIDESGMPKERFSAEFPKEGPSILRIQQVVRGDSAAYFCASSPSVWQDYGYTFGSGTRLTVV.

In this sample, this clone turned up a few times. The sequenced fragment ends 3 residues before the CDR3 boundary, so the rest is inferred from the germline J gene. V gene TRBV20-1 combines with J gene TRBJ1-5; TRBD1 is a possible D gene (6 bases). Trimming took 0 bases from V and 6 from J, leaving 15 bases between them. The CDR3 loop spans 15 amino acids. Per germline, CDR1 DFQATT and CDR2 SNEGSKA (reference sequence). The CDR3 loop is CSARDVTGRGQPQHF. The sequenced part of the CDR3 DNA is TGCAGTGCTAGAGACGTCACAGGGAGAGGTCAGCCC.

This clone was seen ten or more times. Read coverage stops 3 residues before the CDR3 terminus; the germline J gene supplies the remainder. The genes are TRBV13 and TRBJ2-1; D is possibly TRBD2 (7 bases). The CDR3 is 14 residues long. Germline lookup yields CDR1 PRHDT and CDR2 FYEKMQ (reference sequence). Deletions cut 8 bases from V and 4 bases from J, with 15 bases between. CDR3 residues: CASQGRGPYNEQFF. The sequenced part of the CDR3 DNA is TGTGCCAGCCAGGGGCGGGGGCCATACAATGAG.

The table lists this clone with many counts. The CDR3 end lies 3 residues beyond the end of the read and is filled in from the germline J gene. This sequence joins TRBV27 and TRBJ1-2, with D unclear. The CDR3 spans 14 residues. The ends were cut back, 7 bases at V and 1 base at J, with 13 bases in the middle. Germline CDR1 is MNHEY and CDR2 is SMNVEV (reference sequence). The CDR3 is CASTPETGNYGYTF. The DNA read from the CDR3 is TGTGCCAGCACGCCCGAAACGGGTAACTATGGC.

This clone occurred many times. Incomplete CDR3 DNA: TGTGCCAGCAGCTCCAGTACAGATACG. Protein product: CASSSSTDT. The CDR3 as a whole reads CASSSSTDTQYF. The V call is TRBV11-2, the J call TRBJ2-3, with D unresolved. The read falls 3 residues short of the CDR3 end, and the missing part is taken from the germline J gene. The germline CDR1 and CDR2 sequences are SGHAT and FQNNGV. The CDR3 extends over 12 amino acids. Trimming removed 4 bases from V and 3 bases from J, with 5 bases in between.

This clone has ten or more counts. The read falls 3 residues short of the CDR3 end, and the missing part is taken from the germline J gene. The chain recombines TRBV11-2 with TRBJ2-5; 10 bases agree with TRBD2. This CDR3 has 13 amino acids. Germline V gene sequence: CDR1 SGHAT, CDR2 FQNNGV. The sequenced CDR3 bases are TGTGGGACTAGCGGCAAATTTCAAGAGACC. Amino acid sequence: CGTSGKFQET. The entire CDR3 sequence reads CGTSGKFQETQYF.

This clone was recorded at least ten times. The sequence runs out 3 residues before the end of the CDR3; the remainder is reconstructed from the germline J gene. The J gene is TRBJ2-7, the V gene TRBV19, with D tentatively TRBD2 (5 bases). Trimming removed 3 bases from V and 0 bases from J, with 9 bases in between. This CDR3 contains 14 residues. CDR1 and CDR2 from the germline V gene are LNHDA and SQIVND (reference sequence). The DNA read from the CDR3 is TGTGCCAGTAGTATGAGGGTAGACTCCTACGAG. Protein: CASSMRVDSYE. The full-length CDR3 reads as CASSMRVDSYEQYF.

In this sample, this clone turned up many times. The read ends 3 residues shy of where the CDR3 ends; the end is completed using the germline J gene. The genes are TRBV14 and TRBJ1-2; D is unclear. This CDR3 region has 13 residues. Trimming shortened V by 4 bases and J by 4 bases, and 10 bases separated the two germline ends. Per germline, CDR1 SGHDN and CDR2 FVKESK. The CDR3 reads CASSRRLFYGYTF. The CDR3 DNA, read in part, is TGTGCCAGCAGCCGCAGACTGTTCTATGGC. Based on the CDR3 plus reference TRBV14 and TRBJ1-2, the full variable domain is EAGVTQFPSHSVIEKGQTVTLRCDPISGHDNLYWYRRVMGKEIKFLLHFVKESKQDESGMPNNRFLAERTGGTYSTLKVQPAELEDSGVYFCASSRRLFYGYTFGSGTRLTVV.

This clone was seen repeatedly, ten times or more. Coverage ceases 3 residues before the CDR3 finishes, and the germline J gene fills in the end. V usage is TRBV5-1 and J usage is TRBJ2-1; the match to TRBD1 covers 10 bases. V shed 5 bases, J shed 5 bases, and the junction held 7 bases outside the gene matches. The CDR3 extends over 15 amino acids. The germline V gene has CDR1 SGHRS and CDR2 YFSETQ. CDR3 DNA (partial): TGCGCCAGCAGTGATTGGACAGGGGGTAACAATGAG. Amino acids: CASSDWTGGNNE. The whole CDR3 reads CASSDWTGGNNEQFF. The whole variable domain, remainder taken from reference TRBV5-1 and TRBJ2-1, is KAGVTQTPRYLIKTRGQQVTLSCSPISGHRSVSWYQQTPGQGLQFLFEYFSETQRNKGNFPGRFSGRQFSNSRSEMNVSTLELGDSALYLCASSDWTGGNNEQFFGPGTRLTVL.

This clone was seen many times. With the read ending 3 residues before the CDR3 end, the germline J gene is used to fill in that end. This rearrangement joins TRBV6-1 to TRBJ1-2; D might be TRBD1 (5 bases). Looked up from germline, CDR1 is MNHNS and CDR2 is SASEGT. The CDR3 length is 13 residues. The chain's CDR3 is CASSEAGGGGYTF. The CDR3 bases that were read are TGTGCCAGCAGTGAAGCTGGGGGGGGAGGC.